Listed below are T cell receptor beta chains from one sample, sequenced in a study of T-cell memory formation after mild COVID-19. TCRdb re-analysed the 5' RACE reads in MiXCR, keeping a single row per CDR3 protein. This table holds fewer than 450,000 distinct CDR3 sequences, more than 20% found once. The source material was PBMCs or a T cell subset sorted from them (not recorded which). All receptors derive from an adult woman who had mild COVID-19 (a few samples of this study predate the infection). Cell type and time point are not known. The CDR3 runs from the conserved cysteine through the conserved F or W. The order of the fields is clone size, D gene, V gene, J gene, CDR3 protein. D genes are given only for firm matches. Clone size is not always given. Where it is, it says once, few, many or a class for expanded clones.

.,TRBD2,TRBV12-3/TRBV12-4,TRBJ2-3,CASSPPLWGDYSTDTQYF
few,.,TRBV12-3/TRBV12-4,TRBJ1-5,CASSPSPTVSNQPQHF
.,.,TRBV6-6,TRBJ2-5,CASSPRSGSETQYF
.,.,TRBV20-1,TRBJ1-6,CSARDAGLPNSPLHF
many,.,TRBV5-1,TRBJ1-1,CASSLGSANTEAFF
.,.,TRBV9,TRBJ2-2,CASSGVVDTGELFF
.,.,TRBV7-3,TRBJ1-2,CASSPGTNPAYGYTF
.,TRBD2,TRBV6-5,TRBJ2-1,CASSSLIAGRRQFF
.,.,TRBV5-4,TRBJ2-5,CASSPPGGGGLETQYF
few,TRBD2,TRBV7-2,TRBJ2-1,CASSLVGLAGLSSYNEQFF
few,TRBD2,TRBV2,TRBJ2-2,CACSGDTGELFF
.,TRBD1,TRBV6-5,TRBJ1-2,CASSTTGASFYGYTF
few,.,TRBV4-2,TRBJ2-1,CASSQEAGIYGEQFF
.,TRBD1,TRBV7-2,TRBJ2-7,CASSLGPGQGEYEQYF
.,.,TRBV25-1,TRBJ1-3,CASSESAGSQGNTIYF
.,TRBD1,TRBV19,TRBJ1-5,CATEVPGQGDFGRSNQPQHF
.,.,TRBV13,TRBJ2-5,CASSLGIGVETQYF
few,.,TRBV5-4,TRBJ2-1,CASSSQPDSYNEQFF
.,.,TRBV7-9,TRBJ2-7,CASSSARAAGYEQYF
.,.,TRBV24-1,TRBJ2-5,CATSDFYRETQYF
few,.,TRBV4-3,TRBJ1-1,CASSQVRPGSNTEAFF
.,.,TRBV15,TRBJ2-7,CATSHSARGSSYEQYF
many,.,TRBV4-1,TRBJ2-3,CASSQGYTQYF
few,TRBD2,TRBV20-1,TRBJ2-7,CSASGTSNYEQYF
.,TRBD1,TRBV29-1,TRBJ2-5,CSVVPGGETQYF
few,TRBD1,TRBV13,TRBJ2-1,CASSTYRGNEQFF
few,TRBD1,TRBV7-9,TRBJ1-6,CAGSPGQGAGNSPLHF
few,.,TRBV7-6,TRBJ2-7,CASSLDTGGIYEQYF
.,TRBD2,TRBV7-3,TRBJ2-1,CASSLRGGTKFF
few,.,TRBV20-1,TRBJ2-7,CRARETGYEQYF
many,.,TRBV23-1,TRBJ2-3,CASSQYTTTGRFSDTQYF
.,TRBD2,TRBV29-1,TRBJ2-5,CSVGTSGGQETQYF
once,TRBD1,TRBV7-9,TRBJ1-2,CASRKTGTGDGWNGYTF
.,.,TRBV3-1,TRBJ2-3,CASSQDRQGPTTDTQYF
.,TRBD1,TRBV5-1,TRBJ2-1,CASSLGQGENNEQFF
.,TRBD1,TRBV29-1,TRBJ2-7,CSVDPTGVGEQYF
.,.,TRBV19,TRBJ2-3,CASSRQAGGDTQYF
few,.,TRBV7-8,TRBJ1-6,CASSAGVPSSPLHF
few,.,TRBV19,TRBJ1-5,CASTPGGGVNQPQHF
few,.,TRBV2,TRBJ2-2,CASRTGTFGELFF
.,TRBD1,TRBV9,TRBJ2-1,CASSVVGLDRGRNEQFF
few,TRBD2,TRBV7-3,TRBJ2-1,CASSPHSSGVYNEQFF